This T cell receptor beta chain was captured in a study of blood T cell repertoires in COVID-19. As processed by the authors: Amplification of reference gene primers provided the estimated nucleated cell counts. TCRdb's table, derived via immunoSEQ multiplex PCR, lists solely in-frame clones and lacks some. The V and J calls and clone size were taken over from that table, and D and trimming were inferred from the DNA. The profile shows over 100,000 clones, 84% of them singletons. CDR1 is KGHSH and CDR2 is LQKENI in the germline V gene. V was trimmed by 3 bases and J by 4 bases, leaving 13 bases between them. The CDR3 runs to 15 residues.

Sequenced: peripheral blood. The genes are TRBV18 and TRBJ1-5; the D gene is possibly TRBD1 (5 bases). The source of this sequence is a woman in her forties or fifties with acute or convalescent COVID-19. The CDR3 spells CASSPTDGQNQPQHF. DNA for the CDR3: TGTGCCAGCTCACCTACGGACGGACAAAATCAGCCCCAGCATTTT.